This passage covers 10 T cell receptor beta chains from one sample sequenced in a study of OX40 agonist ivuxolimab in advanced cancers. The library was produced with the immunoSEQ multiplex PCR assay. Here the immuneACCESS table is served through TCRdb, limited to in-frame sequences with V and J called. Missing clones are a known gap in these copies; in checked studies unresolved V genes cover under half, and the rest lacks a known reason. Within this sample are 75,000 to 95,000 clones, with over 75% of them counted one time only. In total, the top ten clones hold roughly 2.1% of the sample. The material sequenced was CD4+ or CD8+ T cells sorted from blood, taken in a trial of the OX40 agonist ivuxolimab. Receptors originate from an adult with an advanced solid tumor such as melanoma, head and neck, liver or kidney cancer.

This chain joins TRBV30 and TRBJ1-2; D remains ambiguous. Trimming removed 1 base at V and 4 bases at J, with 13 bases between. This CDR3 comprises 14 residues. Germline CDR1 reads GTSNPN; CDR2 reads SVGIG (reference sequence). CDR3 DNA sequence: TGTGCCTGGAGTGCCGGGCCCTTTGGCTATGGCTACACCTTC. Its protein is CAWSAGPFGYGYTF. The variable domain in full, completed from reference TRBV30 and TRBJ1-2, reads SQTIHQWPATLVQPVGSPLSLECTVEGTSNPNLYWYRQAAGRGLQLLFYSVGIGQISSEVPQNLSASRPQDRQFILSSKKLLLSDSGFYLCAWSAGPFGYGYTFGSGTRLTVV.

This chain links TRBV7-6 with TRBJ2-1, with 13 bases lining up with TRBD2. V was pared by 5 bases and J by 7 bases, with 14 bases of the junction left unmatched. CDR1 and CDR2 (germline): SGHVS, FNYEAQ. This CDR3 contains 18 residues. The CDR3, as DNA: TGTGCCAGCAGCCCGAGCGGGCTGACTAGCGGGAGGACGAATGAGCAGTTCTTC. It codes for CASSPSGLTSGRTNEQFF.

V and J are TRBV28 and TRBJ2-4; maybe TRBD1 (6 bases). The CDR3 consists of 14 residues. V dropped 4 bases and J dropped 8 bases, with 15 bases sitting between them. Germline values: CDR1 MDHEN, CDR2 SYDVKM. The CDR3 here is CASSSPGQRDIQYF. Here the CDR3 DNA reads TGTGCCAGCAGTTCCCCGGGACAAAGAGACATTCAGTACTTC.

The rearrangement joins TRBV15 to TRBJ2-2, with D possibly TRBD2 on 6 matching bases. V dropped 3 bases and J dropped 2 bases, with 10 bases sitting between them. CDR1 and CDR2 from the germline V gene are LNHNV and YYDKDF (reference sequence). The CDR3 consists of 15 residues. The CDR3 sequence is CATSRLSGNTGELFF. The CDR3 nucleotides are TGTGCCACCAGCAGGCTTAGCGGAAACACCGGGGAGCTGTTTTTT. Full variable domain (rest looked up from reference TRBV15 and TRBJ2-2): DAMVIQNPRYQVTQFGKPVTLSCSQTLNHNVMYWYQQKSSQAPKLLFHYYDKDFNNEADTPDNFQSRRPNTSFCFLDIRSPGLGDTAMYLCATSRLSGNTGELFFGEGSRLTVL.

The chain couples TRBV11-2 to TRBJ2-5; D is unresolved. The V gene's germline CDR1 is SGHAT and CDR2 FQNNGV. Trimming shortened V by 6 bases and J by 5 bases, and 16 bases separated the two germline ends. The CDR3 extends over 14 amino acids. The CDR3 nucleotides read TGTGCCAGCAGTCACCTCAGGACCCGGGAGACCCAGTACTTC. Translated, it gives CASSHLRTRETQYF.

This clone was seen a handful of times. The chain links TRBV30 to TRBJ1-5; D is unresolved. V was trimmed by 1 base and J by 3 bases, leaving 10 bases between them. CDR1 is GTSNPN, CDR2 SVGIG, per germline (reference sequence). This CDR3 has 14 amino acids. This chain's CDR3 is CAWSGFSINQPQHF. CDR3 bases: TGTGCCTGGAGTGGTTTCAGTATCAATCAGCCCCAGCATTTT.

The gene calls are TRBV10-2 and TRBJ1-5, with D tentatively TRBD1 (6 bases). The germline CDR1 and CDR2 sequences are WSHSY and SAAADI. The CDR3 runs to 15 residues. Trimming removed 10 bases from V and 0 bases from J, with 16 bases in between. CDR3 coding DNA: TGCGCCACCTCGGACAGCCTCAATAGCAATCAGCCCCAGCATTTT. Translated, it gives CATSDSLNSNQPQHF.

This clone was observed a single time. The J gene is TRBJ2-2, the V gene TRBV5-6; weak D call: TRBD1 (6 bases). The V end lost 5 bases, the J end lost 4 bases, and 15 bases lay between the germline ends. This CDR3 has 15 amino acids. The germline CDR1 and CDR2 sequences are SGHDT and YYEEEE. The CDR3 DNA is TGTGCCAGCAGTATAACAGGGATCGGCACCGGGGAGCTGTTTTTT. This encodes CASSITGIGTGELFF.

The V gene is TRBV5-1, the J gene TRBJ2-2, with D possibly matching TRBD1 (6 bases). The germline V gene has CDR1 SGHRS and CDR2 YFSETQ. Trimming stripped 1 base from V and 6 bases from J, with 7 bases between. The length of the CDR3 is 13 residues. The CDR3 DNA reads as TGCGCCAGCAGCTTGAAGGGGGCCGGGGAGCTGTTTTTT. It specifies CASSLKGAGELFF. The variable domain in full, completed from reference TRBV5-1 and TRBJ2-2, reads KAGVTQTPRYLIKTRGQQVTLSCSPISGHRSVSWYQQTPGQGLQFLFEYFSETQRNKGNFPGRFSGRQFSNSRSEMNVSTLELGDSALYLCASSLKGAGELFFGEGSRLTVL.

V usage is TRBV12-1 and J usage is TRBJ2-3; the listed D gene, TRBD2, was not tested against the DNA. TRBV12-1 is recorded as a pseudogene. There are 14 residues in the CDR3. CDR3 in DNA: TGTGCCAGCATCATTAGCGTAACCACAGATACGCAGTATTTT. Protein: CASIISVTTDTQYF.